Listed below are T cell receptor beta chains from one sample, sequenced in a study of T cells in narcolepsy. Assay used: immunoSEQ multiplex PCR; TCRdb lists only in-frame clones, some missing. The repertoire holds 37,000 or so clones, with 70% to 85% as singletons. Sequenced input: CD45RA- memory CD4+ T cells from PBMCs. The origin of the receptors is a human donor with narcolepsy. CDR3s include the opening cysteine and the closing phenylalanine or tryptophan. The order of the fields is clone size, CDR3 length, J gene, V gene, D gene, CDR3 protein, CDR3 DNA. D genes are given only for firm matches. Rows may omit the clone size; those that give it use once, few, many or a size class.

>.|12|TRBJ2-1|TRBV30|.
CAWSPGEREQFF
TGTGCCTGGAGCCCAGGGGAACGAGAGCAGTTCTTC
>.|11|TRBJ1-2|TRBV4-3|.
CASSQGRGYTF
TGCGCCAGCAGCCAAGGACGTGGCTACACCTTC
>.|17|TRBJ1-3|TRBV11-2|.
CASSLVDPRLAGNTIYF
TGTGCCAGCAGCTTAGTGGACCCCCGTTTGGCTGGAAACACCATATATTTT
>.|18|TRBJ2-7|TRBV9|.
CASSVGTGAGHFSYEQYF
TGTGCCAGCAGCGTAGGGACAGGAGCGGGACACTTCTCCTACGAGCAGTACTTC
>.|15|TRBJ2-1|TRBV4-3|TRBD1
CASSPRTGSYNEQFF
TGCGCCAGCAGCCCCCGGACAGGATCCTACAATGAGCAGTTCTTC
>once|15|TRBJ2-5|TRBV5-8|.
CASSLRGRQKETQYF
TGTGCCAGCAGCTTAAGGGGGAGGCAGAAAGAGACCCAGTACTTC
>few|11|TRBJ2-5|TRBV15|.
CATSVKETQYF
TGTGCCACCAGCGTTAAGGAGACCCAGTACTTC
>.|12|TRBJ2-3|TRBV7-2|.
CASSLSTDTQYF
TGTGCCAGCTCCCTGAGCACAGATACGCAGTATTTT
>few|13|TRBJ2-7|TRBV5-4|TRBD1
CASSLPGQGEQYF
TGTGCCAGCAGCTTGCCCGGACAGGGCGAGCAGTACTTC
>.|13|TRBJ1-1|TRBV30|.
CAWSASMDTEAFF
TGTGCCTGGAGTGCCAGTATGGACACTGAAGCTTTCTTT
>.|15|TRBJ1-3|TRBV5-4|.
CASSLDQGPGNTIYF
TGTGCCAGCAGCTTGGACCAGGGGCCTGGAAACACCATATATTTT
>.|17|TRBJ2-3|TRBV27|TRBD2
CASSPRTSGDRTDTQYF
TGTGCCAGCAGTCCCCGGACTAGCGGGGACAGAACAGATACGCAGTATTTT
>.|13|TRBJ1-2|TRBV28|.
CASTLQGNYGYTF
TGTGCCAGCACCCTCCAGGGGAACTATGGCTACACCTTC
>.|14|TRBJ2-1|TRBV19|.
CASSVTLSYNEQFF
TGTGCCAGTAGTGTGACTCTCTCCTACAATGAGCAGTTCTTC
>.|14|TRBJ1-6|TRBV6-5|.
CASSSVSRNSPLHF
TGTGCCAGCAGTTCTGTCAGTCGTAATTCACCCCTCCACTTT
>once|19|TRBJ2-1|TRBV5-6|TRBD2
CASSLGGTSGGSSYNEQFF
TGTGCCAGCAGCTTGGGAGGGACTAGCGGGGGGAGCTCCTACAATGAGCAGTTCTTC
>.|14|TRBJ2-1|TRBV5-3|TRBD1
CARSLGGAHNEQFF
TGTGCCAGAAGCTTAGGGGGCGCTCACAATGAGCAGTTCTTC
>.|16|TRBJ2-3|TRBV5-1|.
CASSPGDGAGTDTQYF
TGCGCCAGCAGCCCCGGCGACGGGGCTGGCACAGATACGCAGTATTTT
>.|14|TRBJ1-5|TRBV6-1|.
CASSEVGGIMPQHF
TGTGCCAGCAGTGAAGTTGGGGGAATCATGCCCCAGCATTTT
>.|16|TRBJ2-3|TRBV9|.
CASSAGTRLSTDTQYF
TGTGCCAGCAGCGCCGGGACTCGACTTTCCACAGATACGCAGTATTTT
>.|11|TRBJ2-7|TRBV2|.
CASTSGSEQYF
TGTGCCAGCACCTCGGGATCCGAGCAGTACTTC
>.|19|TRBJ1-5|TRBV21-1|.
CASSKRAGDRGLGNQPQHF
TGTGCCAGCAGCAAACGGGCCGGAGACAGGGGGCTGGGTAATCAGCCCCAGCATTTT
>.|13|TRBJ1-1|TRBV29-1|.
CSVAYGSNTEAFF
TGCAGCGTTGCATACGGGAGTAACACTGAAGCTTTCTTT
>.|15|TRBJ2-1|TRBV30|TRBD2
CAWKNSGTRNNEQFF
TGTGCCTGGAAGAATTCTGGGACTAGGAACAATGAGCAGTTCTTC
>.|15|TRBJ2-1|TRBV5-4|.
CASSLDWSSYNEQFF
TGTGCCAGCAGCTTGGATTGGAGCTCCTACAATGAGCAGTTCTTC
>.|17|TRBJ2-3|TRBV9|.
CASSVVSTSRGRDTQYF
TGTGCCAGCAGCGTAGTATCGACTAGCAGGGGCCGGGATACGCAGTATTTT
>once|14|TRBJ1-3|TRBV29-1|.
CSVERDTSPDTIYF
TGCAGCGTTGAAAGGGACACTTCCCCGGACACCATATATTTT
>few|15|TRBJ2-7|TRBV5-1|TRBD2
CASSSGTRFVYEQYF
TGCGCCAGCAGCTCCGGGACTAGGTTCGTGTACGAGCAGTACTTC
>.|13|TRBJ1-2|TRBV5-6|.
CASSLGRNYGYTF
TGTGCCAGCAGCTTGGGACGGAACTATGGCTACACCTTC
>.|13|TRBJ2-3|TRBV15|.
CATSRATPDTQYF
TGTGCCACCAGCAGAGCCACTCCAGATACGCAGTATTTT
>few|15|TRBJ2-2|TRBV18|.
CASSPLDASTGELFF
TGTGCCAGCTCACCCTTGGATGCGAGCACCGGGGAGCTGTTTTTT